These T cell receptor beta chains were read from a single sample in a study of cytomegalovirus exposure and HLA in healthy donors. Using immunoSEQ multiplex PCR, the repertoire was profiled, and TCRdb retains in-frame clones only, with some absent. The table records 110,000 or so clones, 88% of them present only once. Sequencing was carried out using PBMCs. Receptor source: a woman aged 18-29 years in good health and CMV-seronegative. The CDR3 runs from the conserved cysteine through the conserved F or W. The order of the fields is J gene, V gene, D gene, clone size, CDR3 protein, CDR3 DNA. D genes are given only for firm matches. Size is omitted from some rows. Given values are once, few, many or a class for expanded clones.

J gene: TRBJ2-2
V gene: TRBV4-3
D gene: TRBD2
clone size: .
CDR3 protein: CASSGLAGAPGELFF
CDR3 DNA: TGCGCCAGCAGCGGACTAGCGGGGGCGCCCGGGGAGCTGTTTTTT

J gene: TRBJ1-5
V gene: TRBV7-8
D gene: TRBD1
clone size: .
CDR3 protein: CASSHPGTVNYSNQPQHF
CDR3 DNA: TGTGCCAGCAGCCATCCCGGGACAGTCAATTATAGCAATCAGCCCCAGCATTTT

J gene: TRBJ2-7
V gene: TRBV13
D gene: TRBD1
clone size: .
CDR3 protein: CASSSRQGGNEQYF
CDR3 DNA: TGTGCCAGCAGCTCGAGACAGGGGGGCAACGAGCAGTACTTC

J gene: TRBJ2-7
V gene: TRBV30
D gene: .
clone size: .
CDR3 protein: CAWSERIGDYEQYF
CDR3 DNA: TGTGCCTGGAGTGAACGGATCGGAGACTACGAGCAGTACTTC

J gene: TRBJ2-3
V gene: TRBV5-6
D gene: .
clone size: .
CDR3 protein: CASSLLTDTQYF
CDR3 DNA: TGTGCCAGCAGCTTGCTCACAGATACGCAGTATTTT

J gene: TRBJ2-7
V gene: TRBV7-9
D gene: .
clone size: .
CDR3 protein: CASSLIPGEQYF
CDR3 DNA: TGTGCCAGCAGCTTAATCCCGGGGGAGCAGTACTTC

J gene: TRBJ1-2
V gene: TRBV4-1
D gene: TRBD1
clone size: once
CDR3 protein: CASSRDRGLHYGYTF
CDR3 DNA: TGCGCCAGCAGCCGCGACAGGGGCCTGCACTATGGCTACACCTTC

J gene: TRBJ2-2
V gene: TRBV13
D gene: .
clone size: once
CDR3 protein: CASSRGGANTGELFF
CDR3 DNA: TGTGCCAGCAGCCGAGGGGGGGCGAACACCGGGGAGCTGTTTTTT

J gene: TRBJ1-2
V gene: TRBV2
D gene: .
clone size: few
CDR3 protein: CASSYQPGQGYGYTF
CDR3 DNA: TGTGCCAGCAGTTATCAGCCAGGGCAAGGGTATGGCTACACCTTC

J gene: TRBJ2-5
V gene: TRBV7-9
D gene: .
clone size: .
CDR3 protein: CASSRQSSVGETQYF
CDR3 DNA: TGTGCCAGCAGCCGCCAATCTAGCGTCGGGGAAACCCAGTACTTC

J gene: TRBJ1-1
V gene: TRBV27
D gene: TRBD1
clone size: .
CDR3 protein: CASSFGTGGTEAFF
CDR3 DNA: TGTGCCAGCAGTTTCGGGACAGGGGGGACTGAAGCTTTCTTT

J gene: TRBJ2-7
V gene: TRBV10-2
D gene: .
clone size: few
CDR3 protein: CASSGSSNPYEQYF
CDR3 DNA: TGCGCCAGCAGTGGGTCTAGTAACCCCTACGAGCAGTACTTC

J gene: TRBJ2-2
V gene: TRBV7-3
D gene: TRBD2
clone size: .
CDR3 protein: CASSLISEAGGNTGELFF
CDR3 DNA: TGTGCCAGCAGCCTCATAAGCGAAGCGGGGGGCAACACCGGGGAGCTGTTTTTT

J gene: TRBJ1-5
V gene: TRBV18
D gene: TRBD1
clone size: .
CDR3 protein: CASSHRDRESQPQHF
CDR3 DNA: TGTGCCAGCTCACACCGGGACAGGGAATCACAGCCCCAGCATTTT

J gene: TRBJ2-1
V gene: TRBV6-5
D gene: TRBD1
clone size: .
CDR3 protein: CASGPRGRGRDEQFF
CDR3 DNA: TGTGCCAGCGGGCCCAGGGGGCGCGGGCGGGATGAGCAGTTCTTC

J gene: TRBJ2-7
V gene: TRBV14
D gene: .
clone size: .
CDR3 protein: CASRQPPLGEQYF
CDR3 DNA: TGTGCCAGCAGACAGCCCCCACTAGGCGAGCAGTACTTC

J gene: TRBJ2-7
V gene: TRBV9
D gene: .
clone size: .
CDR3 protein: CASSVVRDSYEQYF
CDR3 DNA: TGTGCCAGCAGCGTAGTCAGGGATTCCTACGAGCAGTACTTC

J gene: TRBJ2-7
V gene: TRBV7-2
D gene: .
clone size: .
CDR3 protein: CASSLRASRSYEQYF
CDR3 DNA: TGTGCCAGCAGCTTAAGAGCCTCCCGTTCCTACGAGCAGTACTTC

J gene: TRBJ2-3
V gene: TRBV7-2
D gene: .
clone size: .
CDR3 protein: CASSPIGDTQYF
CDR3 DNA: TGTGCCAGCAGTCCGATCGGAGATACGCAGTATTTT

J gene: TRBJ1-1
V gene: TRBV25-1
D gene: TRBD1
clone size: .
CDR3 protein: CASTGTGRITEAFF
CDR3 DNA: TGTGCCAGCACTGGGACAGGGAGGATCACTGAAGCTTTCTTT

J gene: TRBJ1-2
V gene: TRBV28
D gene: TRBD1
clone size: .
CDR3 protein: CASSPSGTGGRLGGYTF
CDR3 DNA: TGTGCCAGCAGCCCATCCGGGACAGGGGGGAGACTTGGGGGCTACACCTTC

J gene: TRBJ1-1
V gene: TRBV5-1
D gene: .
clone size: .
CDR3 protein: CASSLTLQGDYTEAFF
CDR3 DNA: TGCGCCAGCAGCTTGACCCTACAGGGAGATTACACTGAAGCTTTCTTT

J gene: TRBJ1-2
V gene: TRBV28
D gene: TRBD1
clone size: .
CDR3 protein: CASSLVQGANYGYTF
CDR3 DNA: TGTGCCAGCAGTTTAGTTCAGGGGGCGAACTATGGCTACACCTTC

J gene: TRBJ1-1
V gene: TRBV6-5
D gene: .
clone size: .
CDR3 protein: CASTIRENTEAFF
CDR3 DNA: TGTGCCAGCACCATCAGGGAGAACACTGAAGCTTTCTTT

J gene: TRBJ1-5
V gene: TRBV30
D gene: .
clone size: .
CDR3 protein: CAWSRFPQENQPQHF
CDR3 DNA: TGTGCCTGGAGTCGGTTCCCACAGGAGAATCAGCCCCAGCATTTT

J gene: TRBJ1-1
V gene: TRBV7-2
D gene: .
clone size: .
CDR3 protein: CASRGQMNTEAFF
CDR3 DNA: TGTGCCAGCAGAGGACAGATGAACACTGAAGCTTTCTTT

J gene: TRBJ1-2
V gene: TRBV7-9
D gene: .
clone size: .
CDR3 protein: CASSLRGEGGYGYTF
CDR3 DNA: TGTGCCAGCAGCTTACGCGGGGAAGGCGGCTATGGCTACACCTTC

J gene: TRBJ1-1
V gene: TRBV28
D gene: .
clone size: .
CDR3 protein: CASSGQMNTEAFF
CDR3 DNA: TGTGCCAGCAGCGGACAGATGAACACTGAAGCTTTCTTT

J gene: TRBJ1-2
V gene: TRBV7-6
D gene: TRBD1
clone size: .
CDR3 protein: CASSWTQGAGGYTF
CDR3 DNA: TGTGCCAGCAGCTGGACCCAGGGGGCCGGAGGCTACACCTTC

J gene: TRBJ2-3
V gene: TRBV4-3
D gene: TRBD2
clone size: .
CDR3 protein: CASRSLGGPGTDTQYF
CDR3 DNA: TGCGCCAGCAGAAGTCTGGGAGGGCCAGGCACAGATACGCAGTATTTT

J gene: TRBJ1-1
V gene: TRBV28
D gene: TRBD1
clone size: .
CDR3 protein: CASRQTGGAGTEAFF
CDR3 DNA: TGTGCCAGCAGACAAACAGGGGGCGCCGGCACTGAAGCTTTCTTT

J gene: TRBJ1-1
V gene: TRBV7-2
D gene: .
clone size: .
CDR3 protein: CASSLHRDVRITEAFF
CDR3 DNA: TGTGCCAGCAGCTTGCACAGGGACGTTCGAATCACTGAAGCTTTCTTT

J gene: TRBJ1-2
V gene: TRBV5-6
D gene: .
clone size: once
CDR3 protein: CASSPMTEGGYGYTF
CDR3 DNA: TGTGCCAGCAGCCCAATGACAGAAGGTGGCTATGGCTACACCTTC

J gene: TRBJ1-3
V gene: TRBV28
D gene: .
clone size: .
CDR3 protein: CASSSTSGHRNTIYF
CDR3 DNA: TGTGCCAGCAGTTCTACATCGGGTCACAGAAACACCATATATTTT

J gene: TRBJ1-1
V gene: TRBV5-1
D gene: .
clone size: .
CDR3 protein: CASSLGQYTEAFF
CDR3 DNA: TGCGCCAGCAGCTTGGGACAGTACACTGAAGCTTTCTTT

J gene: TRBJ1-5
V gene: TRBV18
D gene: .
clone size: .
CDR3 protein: CASSPGGAPSNQPQHF
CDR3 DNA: TGTGCCAGCTCACCCGGAGGGGCGCCTTCCAATCAGCCCCAGCATTTT

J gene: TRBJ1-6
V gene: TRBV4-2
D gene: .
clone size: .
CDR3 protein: CASSSGDSSYNSPLHF
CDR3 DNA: TGTGCCAGCAGTTCGGGGGATAGCTCCTATAATTCACCCCTCCACTTT

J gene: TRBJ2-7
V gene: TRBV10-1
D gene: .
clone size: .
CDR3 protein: CARIREISPYEQYF
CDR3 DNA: TGCGCACGGATCAGGGAAATATCTCCCTACGAGCAGTACTTC

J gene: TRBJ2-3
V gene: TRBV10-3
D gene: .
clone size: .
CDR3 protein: CAISDVAGGTDTQYF
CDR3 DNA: TGTGCCATCAGTGACGTGGCAGGGGGGACAGATACGCAGTATTTT

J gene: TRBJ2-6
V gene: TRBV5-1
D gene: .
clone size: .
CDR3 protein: CASSSQYRAGANVLTF
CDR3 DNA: TGCGCCAGCAGCTCGCAATACAGGGCTGGGGCCAACGTCCTGACTTTC

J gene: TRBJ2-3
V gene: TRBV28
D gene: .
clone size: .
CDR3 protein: CASRRRSTDTQYF
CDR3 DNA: TGTGCCAGCAGGAGGAGGTCCACAGATACGCAGTATTTT

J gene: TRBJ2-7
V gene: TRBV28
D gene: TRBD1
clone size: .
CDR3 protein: CASSTGTGEVREQYF
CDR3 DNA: TGTGCCAGCAGTACAGGGACAGGGGAGGTGAGGGAGCAGTACTTC

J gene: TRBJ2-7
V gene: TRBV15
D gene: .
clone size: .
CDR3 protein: CATSRQSGESSYEQYF
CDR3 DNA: TGTGCCACCAGCAGACAGTCAGGGGAGAGCTCCTACGAGCAGTACTTC

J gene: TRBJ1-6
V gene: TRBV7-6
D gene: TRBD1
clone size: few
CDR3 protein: CASSPYPTGDFSPLHF
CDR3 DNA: TGTGCCAGCAGCCCCTACCCGACAGGGGATTTTTCACCCCTCCACTTT

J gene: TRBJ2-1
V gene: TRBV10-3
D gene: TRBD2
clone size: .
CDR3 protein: CAISESGGGADYNEQFF
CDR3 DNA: TGTGCCATCAGTGAGTCAGGCGGGGGGGCGGACTACAATGAGCAGTTCTTC

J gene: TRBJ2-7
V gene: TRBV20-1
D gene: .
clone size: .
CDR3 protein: CSARYREQYF
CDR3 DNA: TGCAGTGCTAGATACCGGGAGCAGTACTTC

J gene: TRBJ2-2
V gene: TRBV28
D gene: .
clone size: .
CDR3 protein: CASRANGELFF
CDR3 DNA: TGTGCCAGCAGGGCAAACGGGGAGCTGTTTTTT

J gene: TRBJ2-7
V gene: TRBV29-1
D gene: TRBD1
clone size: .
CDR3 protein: CSAVLFRDRAGRDEQYF
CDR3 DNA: TGCAGCGCTGTCCTTTTCCGGGACAGGGCCGGCCGGGACGAGCAGTACTTC

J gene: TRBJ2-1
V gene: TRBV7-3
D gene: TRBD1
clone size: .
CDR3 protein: CASTPGQGASYNEQFF
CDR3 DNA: TGTGCCAGCACCCCGGGACAGGGGGCGTCATACAATGAGCAGTTCTTC

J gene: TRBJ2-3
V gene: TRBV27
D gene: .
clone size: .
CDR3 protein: CASSRGSGFPDTQYF
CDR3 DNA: TGTGCCAGTTCCCGAGGTAGCGGATTTCCAGATACGCAGTATTTT

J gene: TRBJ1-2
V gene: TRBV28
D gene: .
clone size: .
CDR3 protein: CASSLRGSSPSNYGYTF
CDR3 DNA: TGTGCCAGCAGTTTAAGAGGGTCATCCCCCTCTAACTATGGCTACACCTTC

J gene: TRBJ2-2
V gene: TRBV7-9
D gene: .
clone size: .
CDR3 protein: CASSPGGLAPGELFF
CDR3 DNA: TGTGCCAGCAGCCCAGGCGGGCTAGCGCCCGGGGAGCTGTTTTTT

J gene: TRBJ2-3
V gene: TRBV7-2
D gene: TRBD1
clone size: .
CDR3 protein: CASSWTGTGGTDTQYF
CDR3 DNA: TGTGCCAGCAGCTGGACCGGGACAGGAGGCACAGATACGCAGTATTTT

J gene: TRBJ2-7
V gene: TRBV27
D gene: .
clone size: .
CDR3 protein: CASRTGTYEQYF
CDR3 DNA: TGTGCCAGCAGGACGGGAACCTACGAGCAGTACTTC

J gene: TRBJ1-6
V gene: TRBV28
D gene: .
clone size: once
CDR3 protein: CASSFGYNSPLHF
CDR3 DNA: TGTGCCAGCAGTTTCGGTTATAATTCACCCCTCCACTTT

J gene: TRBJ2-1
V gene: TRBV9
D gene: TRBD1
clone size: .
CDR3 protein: CASSEGTAETSQFF
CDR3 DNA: TGTGCCAGCAGCGAGGGGACAGCGGAGACCTCCCAGTTCTTC

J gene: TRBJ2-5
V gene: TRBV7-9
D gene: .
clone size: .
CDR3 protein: CASSRGLEETQYF
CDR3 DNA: TGTGCCAGCAGCCGGGGACTGGAAGAGACCCAGTACTTC

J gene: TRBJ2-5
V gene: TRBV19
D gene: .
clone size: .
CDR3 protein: CASSDWVTQYF
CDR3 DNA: TGTGCCAGTAGTGACTGGGTGACCCAGTACTTC

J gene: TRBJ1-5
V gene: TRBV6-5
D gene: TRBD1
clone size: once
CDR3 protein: CASSYRRGRPQHF
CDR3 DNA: TGTGCCAGCAGTTACCGGAGGGGGCGGCCCCAGCATTTT